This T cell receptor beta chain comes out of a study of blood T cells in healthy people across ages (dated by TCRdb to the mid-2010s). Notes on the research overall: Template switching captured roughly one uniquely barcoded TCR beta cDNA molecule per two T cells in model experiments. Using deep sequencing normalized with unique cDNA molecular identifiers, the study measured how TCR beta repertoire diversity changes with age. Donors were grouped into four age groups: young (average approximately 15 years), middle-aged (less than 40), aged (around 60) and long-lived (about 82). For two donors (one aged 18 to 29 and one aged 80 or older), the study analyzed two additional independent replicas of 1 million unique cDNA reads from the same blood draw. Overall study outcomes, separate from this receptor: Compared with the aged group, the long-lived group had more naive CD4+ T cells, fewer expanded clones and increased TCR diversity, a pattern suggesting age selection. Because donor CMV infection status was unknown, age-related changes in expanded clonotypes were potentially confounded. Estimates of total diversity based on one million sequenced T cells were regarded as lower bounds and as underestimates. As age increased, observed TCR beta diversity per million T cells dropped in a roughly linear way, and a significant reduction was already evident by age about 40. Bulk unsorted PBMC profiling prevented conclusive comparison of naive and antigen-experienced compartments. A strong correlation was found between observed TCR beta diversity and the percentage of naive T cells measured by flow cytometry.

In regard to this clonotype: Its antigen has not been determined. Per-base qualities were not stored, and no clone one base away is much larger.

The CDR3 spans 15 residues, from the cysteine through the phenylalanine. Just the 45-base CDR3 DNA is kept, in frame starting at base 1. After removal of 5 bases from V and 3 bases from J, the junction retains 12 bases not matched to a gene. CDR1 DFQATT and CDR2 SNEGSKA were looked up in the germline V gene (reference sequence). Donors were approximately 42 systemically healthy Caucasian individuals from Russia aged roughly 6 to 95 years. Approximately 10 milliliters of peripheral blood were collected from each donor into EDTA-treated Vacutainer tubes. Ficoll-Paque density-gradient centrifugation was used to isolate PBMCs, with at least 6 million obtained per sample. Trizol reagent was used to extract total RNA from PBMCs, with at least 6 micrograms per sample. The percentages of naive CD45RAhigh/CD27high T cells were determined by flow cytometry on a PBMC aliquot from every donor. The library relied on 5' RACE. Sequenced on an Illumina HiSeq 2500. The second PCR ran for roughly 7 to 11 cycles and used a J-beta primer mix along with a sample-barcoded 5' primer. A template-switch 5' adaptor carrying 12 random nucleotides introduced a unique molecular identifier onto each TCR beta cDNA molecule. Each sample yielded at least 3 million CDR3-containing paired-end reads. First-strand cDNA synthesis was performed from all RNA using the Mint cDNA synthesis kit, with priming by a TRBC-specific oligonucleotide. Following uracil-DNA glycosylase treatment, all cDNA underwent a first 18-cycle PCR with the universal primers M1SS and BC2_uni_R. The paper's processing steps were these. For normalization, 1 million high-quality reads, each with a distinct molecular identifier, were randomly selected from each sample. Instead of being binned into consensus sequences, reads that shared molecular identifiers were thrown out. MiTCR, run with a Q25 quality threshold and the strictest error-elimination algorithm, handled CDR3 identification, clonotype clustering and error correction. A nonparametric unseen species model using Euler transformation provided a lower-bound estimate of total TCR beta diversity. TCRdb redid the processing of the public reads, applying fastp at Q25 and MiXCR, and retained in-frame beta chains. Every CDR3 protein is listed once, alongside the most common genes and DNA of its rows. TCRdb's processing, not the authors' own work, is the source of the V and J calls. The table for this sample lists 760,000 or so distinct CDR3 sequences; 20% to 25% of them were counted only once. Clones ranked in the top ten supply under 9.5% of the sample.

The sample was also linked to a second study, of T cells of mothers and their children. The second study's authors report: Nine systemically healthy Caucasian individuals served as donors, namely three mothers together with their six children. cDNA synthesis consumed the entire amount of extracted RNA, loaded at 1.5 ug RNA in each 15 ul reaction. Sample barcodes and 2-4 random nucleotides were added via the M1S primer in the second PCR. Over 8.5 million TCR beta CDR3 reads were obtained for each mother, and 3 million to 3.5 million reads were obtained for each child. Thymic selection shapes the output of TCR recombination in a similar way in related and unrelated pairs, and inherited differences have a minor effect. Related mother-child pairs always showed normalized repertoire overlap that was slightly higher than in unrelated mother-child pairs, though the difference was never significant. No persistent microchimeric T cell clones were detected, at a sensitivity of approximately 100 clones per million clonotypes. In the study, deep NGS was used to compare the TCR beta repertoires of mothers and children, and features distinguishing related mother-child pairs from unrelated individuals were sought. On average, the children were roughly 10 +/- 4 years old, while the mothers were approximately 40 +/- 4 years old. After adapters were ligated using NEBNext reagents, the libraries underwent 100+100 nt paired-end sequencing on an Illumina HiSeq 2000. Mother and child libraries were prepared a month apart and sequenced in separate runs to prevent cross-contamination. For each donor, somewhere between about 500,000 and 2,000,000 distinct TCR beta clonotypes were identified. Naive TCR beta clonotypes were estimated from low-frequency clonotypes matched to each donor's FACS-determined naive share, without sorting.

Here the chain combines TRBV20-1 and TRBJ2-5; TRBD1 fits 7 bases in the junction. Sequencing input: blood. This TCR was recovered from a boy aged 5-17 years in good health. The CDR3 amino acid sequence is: CSAAADWTGEETQYF. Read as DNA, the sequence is TGCAGTGCTGCAGCCGACTGGACAGGAGAAGAGACCCAGTACTTC.